Following are 21 T cell receptor beta chains from one sample sequenced in a study of OX40 agonist ivuxolimab in advanced cancers. The repertoire was sequenced with immunoSEQ multiplex PCR; TCRdb's copy has only in-frame clones and lacks some. The table has around 77,000 clones, 85% to 90% seen once. The sample consisted of CD4+ or CD8+ T cells sorted from blood, taken in a trial of the OX40 agonist ivuxolimab. The receptors were sampled from an adult with an advanced solid tumor such as melanoma, head and neck, liver or kidney cancer.

V and J are TRBV25-1 and TRBJ2-4; possible D gene TRBD1, 5 bases. Germline lookup yields CDR1 MGHDK and CDR2 SYGVNS. Trimming pared 9 bases from V and 5 bases from J, leaving 14 bases between. The CDR3 has 13 residues. The CDR3 spells CASGDSPQNIQYF. CDR3 DNA sequence: TGTGCCAGTGGCGACAGTCCCCAAAACATTCAGTACTTC.

The chain links TRBV18 to TRBJ1-1; 10 nucleotides line up with TRBD1. This CDR3 has 15 amino acids. Trimming cost V 3 bases and J 8 bases; bases outside gene matches: 9. The germline V gene encodes CDR1 KGHSH and CDR2 LQKENI. CDR3 DNA sequence: TGTGCCAGCTCACCCCGGACAGGGGGGACCTCGGAAGCTTTCTTT. This gives the protein CASSPRTGGTSEAFF.

V is TRBV2 and J is TRBJ2-6, with D perhaps matching TRBD2 (5 bases). The CDR3 is 14 residues long. Germline V gene lookup returns CDR1 SNHLY and CDR2 FYNNEI. V lost 7 bases and J lost 2, with 9 bases in between. The CDR3 here is CASKPGTGANVLTF. In DNA, the CDR3 is TGTGCCAGCAAGCCGGGGACTGGGGCCAACGTCCTGACTTTC.

This chain links TRBV5-3 with TRBJ2-7, with 8 bases lining up with TRBD1. TRBV5-3 is flagged as an ORF with uncertain function. Germline trimming cut 8 bases from V and 1 base from J; bases unmatched to any gene: 2. The CDR3 loop spans 12 amino acids. Here the CDR3 DNA reads TGTGCCAGGACAGGGGTTTCCTACGAGCAGTACTTC. Amino acid sequence: CARTGVSYEQYF.

J is TRBJ2-7 and V is TRBV18, with 9 bases lining up with TRBD1. This CDR3 contains 16 residues. Germline CDR1 KGHSH, CDR2 LQKENI. J lost 0 bases, V lost 3 bases, and 6 bases had no gene match. The CDR3 DNA is TGTGCCAGCTCACCTCTGGACAGGGGCCTCTCCTACGAGCAGTACTTC. Translated: CASSPLDRGLSYEQYF.

The V call is TRBV28, the J call TRBJ1-2, with D tentatively TRBD1 (6 bases). The CDR3 has 15 amino acids. CDR1 MDHEN and CDR2 SYDVKM come from the germline V gene. The V end lost 5 bases, the J end lost 7 bases, and 20 bases lay between the germline ends. The CDR3 protein is CASSPPGGPLGGYTF. CDR3 nucleotides: TGTGCCAGCAGTCCCCCCGGGGGGCCCCTAGGTGGCTACACCTTC.

The V call is TRBV5-1, the J call TRBJ1-1; D possibly corresponds to TRBD1 (5 bases). The CDR3 is 16 residues long. Germline values: CDR1 SGHRS, CDR2 YFSETQ. The V end lost 0 bases, the J end lost 1 base, and 13 bases lay between the germline ends. CDR3 bases: TGCGCCAGCAGCTTGGTCGGGGGGGGTGCGAACACTGAAGCTTTCTTT. This gives the protein CASSLVGGGANTEAFF. The variable domain in full, with the rest retrieved from reference TRBV5-1 and TRBJ1-1, is KAGVTQTPRYLIKTRGQQVTLSCSPISGHRSVSWYQQTPGQGLQFLFEYFSETQRNKGNFPGRFSGRQFSNSRSEMNVSTLELGDSALYLCASSLVGGGANTEAFFGQGTRLTVV.

J is TRBJ1-5 and V is TRBV15, with a possible D match to TRBD1 (5 bases). The CDR3 is 16 residues long. Deletions cut 4 bases from V and 2 bases from J, with 15 bases between. Germline V gives CDR1 LNHNV, CDR2 YYDKDF (reference sequence). As DNA, the CDR3 is TGTGCCACCAGCAAACCCCAGGGTATTCGCAATCAGCCCCAGCATTTT. This translates into CATSKPQGIRNQPQHF. Full variable domain (outside the CDR3, taken from reference TRBV15 and TRBJ1-5): DAMVIQNPRYQVTQFGKPVTLSCSQTLNHNVMYWYQQKSSQAPKLLFHYYDKDFNNEADTPDNFQSRRPNTSFCFLDIRSPGLGDTAMYLCATSKPQGIRNQPQHFGDGTRLSIL.

The V gene is TRBV28, the J gene TRBJ1-2; 8 bases fit TRBD1. J lost 4 bases, V lost 4 bases, and 8 bases had no gene match. Germline V lookup: CDR1 MDHEN, CDR2 SYDVKM. This CDR3 has 15 amino acids. For the CDR3, the DNA is TGTGCCAGCAGTTCGGGGACAGGTAAAACCTATGGCTACACCTTC. Translation gives CASSSGTGKTYGYTF.

This rearrangement joins TRBV29-1 to TRBJ2-1; 8 bases agree with TRBD2. Per the germline V gene, CDR1 is SQVTM and CDR2 is ANQGSEA. The CDR3 sequence is 14 residues long. With V trimmed by 3 bases and J by 6 bases, 7 bases remained unmatched. The CDR3 sequence: CSVDSGLGTNEQFF. CDR3 nucleotide sequence: TGCAGCGTTGATTCGGGACTAGGGACCAATGAGCAGTTCTTC.

The V call is TRBV7-2, the J call TRBJ1-2; D call uncertain. This CDR3 is built from 14 residues. The V and J ends lost 5 bases and 8 bases respectively, with 18 bases between them. Germline values: CDR1 SGHTA, CDR2 FQGNSA. As DNA, the CDR3 is TGTGCCAGCAGCCTGTCAGGCGCGGAAGGAGGCTACACCTTC. This translates into CASSLSGAEGGYTF.

The chain joins TRBV9 to TRBJ1-1; no firm D call. The CDR3 is 13 amino acids. V was clipped by 4 bases and J by 5 bases, with 12 bases between them. CDR1 and CDR2 from the germline V gene are SGDLS and YYNGEE. This CDR3 reads CASSNPGGTEAFF. CDR3 DNA: TGTGCCAGCAGCAACCCCGGAGGGACTGAAGCTTTCTTT.

This sequence joins TRBV19 and TRBJ1-4, with 9 nucleotides matching TRBD1. V lost 1 base, J lost 7 bases, and 1 base stayed unmatched. The CDR3 loop spans 14 amino acids. Germline V gene sequence: CDR1 LNHDA, CDR2 SQIVND (reference sequence). CDR3 nucleotide sequence: TGTGCCAGTAGTATAGGACAGGGGGTTGAAAAACTGTTTTTT. It translates to CASSIGQGVEKLFF.

The genes are TRBV27 and TRBJ2-5, with 12 bases lining up with TRBD2. The CDR3 spans 18 residues. The V and J ends lost 5 bases and 1 base, in that order; junction bases with no gene match: 11. Germline V CDR1 and CDR2: MNHEY, SMNVEV (reference sequence). The CDR3 loop reads CASSGSSLAGGPQETQYF. The DNA for the CDR3 is TGTGCCAGCAGTGGGTCTAGCCTAGCGGGGGGGCCCCAAGAGACCCAGTACTTC.

The rearrangement joins TRBV9 to TRBJ2-3; TRBD1 is a possible D gene (6 bases). The V gene's germline CDR1 is SGDLS and CDR2 YYNGEE. V gave up 0 bases and J gave up 2 bases, with 13 bases separating them. The CDR3 has 16 residues. The CDR3 protein is CASSVGIRGFTDTQYF. Here the CDR3 DNA reads TGTGCCAGCAGCGTAGGAATTAGGGGGTTCACAGATACGCAGTATTTT. Filled out from reference TRBV9 and TRBJ2-3, the complete variable domain reads DSGVTQTPKHLITATGQRVTLRCSPRSGDLSVYWYQQSLDQGLQFLIQYYNGEERAKGNILERFSAQQFPDLHSELNLSSLELGDSALYFCASSVGIRGFTDTQYFGPGTRLTVL.

This chain connects TRBV11-3 to TRBJ2-2; 8 bases map to TRBD1. Germline V gene sequence: CDR1 SGHNT, CDR2 YENEEA. The trim removed 4 bases at V and 6 bases at J, leaving 4 bases unmatched. This CDR3 region has 14 residues. CDR3: CASSWTGPAGELFF. The CDR3 DNA sequence: TGTGCCAGCAGCTGGACAGGGCCCGCCGGGGAGCTGTTTTTT.

In its sample, this clone was seen once. The chain employs TRBV18 and TRBJ1-5, with D perhaps matching TRBD1 (5 bases). Germline CDR1 is KGHSH and CDR2 is LQKENI. The V gene lost 3 bases and the J gene lost 5 bases, with 14 bases spanning the gap. The CDR3 covers 15 residues. The CDR3 loop reads CASSPGAPEDQPQHF. CDR3 sequence (DNA): TGTGCCAGCTCACCCGGGGCCCCCGAGGATCAGCCCCAGCATTTT.

J is TRBJ2-2 and V is TRBV25-1; 7 positions agree with TRBD1. The germline V gene encodes CDR1 MGHDK and CDR2 SYGVNS. The CDR3 totals 16 residues. The V gene end was trimmed by 0 bases and the J gene end by 6 bases; junction bases not matched to a gene: 7. CDR3 protein: CASSEYGTGASGELFF. CDR3 in DNA: TGTGCCAGCAGTGAATACGGAACAGGGGCGTCCGGGGAGCTGTTTTTT.

V is TRBV10-3 and J is TRBJ2-7; a possible D gene is TRBD2 (6 bases). Trimming stripped 3 bases from V and 6 bases from J, with 15 bases between. This CDR3 is built from 14 residues. Looked up from germline, CDR1 is ENHRY and CDR2 is SYGVKD. CDR3 residues: CAISDSRGGAEQYF. In DNA form, the CDR3 reads TGTGCCATCAGTGACTCCCGAGGCGGGGCCGAGCAGTACTTC.

The chain links TRBV19 to TRBJ2-1, with unresolved D. Trimming pared 3 bases from V and 0 bases from J, leaving 9 bases between. This CDR3 has 15 residues. Germline CDR1 is LNHDA and CDR2 is SQIVND (reference sequence). The CDR3 nucleotides are TGTGCCAGTAGTATTGAAAAAAGCTCCTACAATGAGCAGTTCTTC. Translated: CASSIEKSSYNEQFF.

This clone came up a few times. The rearrangement links TRBV5-1 to TRBJ2-5; 8 bases align to TRBD1. V dropped 4 bases and J dropped 4; count of bases not matched to a gene: 9. The germline V gene encodes CDR1 SGHRS and CDR2 YFSETQ. The CDR3 sequence is 15 residues long. The DNA of the CDR3 is TGCGCCAGCAGCACCCTCCCCGGGACAGGAGAGACCCAGTACTTC. It encodes CASSTLPGTGETQYF.